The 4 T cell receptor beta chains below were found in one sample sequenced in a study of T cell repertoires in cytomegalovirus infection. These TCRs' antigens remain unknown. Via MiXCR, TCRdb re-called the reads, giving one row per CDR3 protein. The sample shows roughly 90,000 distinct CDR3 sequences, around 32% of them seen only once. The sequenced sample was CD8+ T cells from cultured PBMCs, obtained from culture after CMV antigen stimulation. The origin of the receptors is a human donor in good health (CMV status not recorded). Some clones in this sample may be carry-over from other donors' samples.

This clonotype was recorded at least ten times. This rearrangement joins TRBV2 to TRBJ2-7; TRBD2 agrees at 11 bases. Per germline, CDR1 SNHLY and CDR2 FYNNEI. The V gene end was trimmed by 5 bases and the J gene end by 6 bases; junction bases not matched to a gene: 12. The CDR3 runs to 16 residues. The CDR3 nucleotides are TGTGCCAGCAGTCAGCCCCATCTAGCGGGGGGTGTCGAGCAGTACTTC. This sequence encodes CASSQPHLAGGVEQYF. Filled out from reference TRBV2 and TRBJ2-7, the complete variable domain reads EPEVTQTPSHQVTQMGQEVILRCVPISNHLYFYWYRQILGQKVEFLVSFYNNEISEKSEIFDDQFSVERPDGSNFTLKIRSTKLEDSAMYFCASSQPHLAGGVEQYFGPGTRLTVT.

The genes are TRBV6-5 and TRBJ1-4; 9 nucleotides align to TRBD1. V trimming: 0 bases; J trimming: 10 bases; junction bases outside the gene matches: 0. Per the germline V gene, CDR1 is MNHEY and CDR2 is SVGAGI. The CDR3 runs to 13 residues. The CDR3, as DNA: TGTGCCAGCAGTTACTCGACAGGGGGAAAACTGTTTTTT. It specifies CASSYSTGGKLFF.

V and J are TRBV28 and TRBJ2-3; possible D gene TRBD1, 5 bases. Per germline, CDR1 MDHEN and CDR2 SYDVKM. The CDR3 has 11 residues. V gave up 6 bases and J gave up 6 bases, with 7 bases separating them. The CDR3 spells CASSRVDTQYF. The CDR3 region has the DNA TGTGCCAGCAGCAGGGTTGATACGCAGTATTTT.

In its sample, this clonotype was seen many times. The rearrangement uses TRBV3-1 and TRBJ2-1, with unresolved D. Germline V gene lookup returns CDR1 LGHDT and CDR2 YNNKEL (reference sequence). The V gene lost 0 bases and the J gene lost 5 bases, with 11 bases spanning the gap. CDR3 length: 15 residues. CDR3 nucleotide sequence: TGTGCCAGCAGCCAAGATCTGGGCAGTAACAATGAGCAGTTCTTC. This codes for CASSQDLGSNNEQFF.